The subject of this entry is one T cell receptor (beta chain). There is no known antigen for this receptor. The record has no base qualities; no much larger clone is one base away. The data were taken from a study of T cell responses to AZD1222 COVID-19 vaccine (dated by TCRdb to the early 2020s). Concerning the study at large: Because spike-specific TCR depth and breadth did not differ between the two schedules, AZD1222 recipients who got a second dose at roughly 4 weeks were pooled with those who got a second dose at roughly 12 weeks. A total of just over 230 trial participants underwent TCR sequencing, of whom 200 to 220 received two doses of AZD1222 and about 26 received two doses of the MenACWY control vaccine. Trial participants were enrolled by age into subgroups of 18-55, 56-69 and 70-plus years, and roughly 150, 30 and 60 TCR-sequenced participants, respectively, were included in these subgroups.

The time point label on this specimen signifies: baseline before first vaccination. Vaccinee samples were obtained from the UK trials COV001 and COV002, which included a single-blind randomized controlled phase 2/3 trial of AZD1222 (ChAdOx1 nCoV-19) in healthy adults. Trial participant PBMC samples were collected at day 0 and day 28 after the second dose for TCRbeta chain sequencing. Beyond this particular receptor, the publication reports: Reportedly, close to half of the unique spike-specific TCRs recognized epitopes lying outside the regions that are mutated in the B.1.351 and B.1.1.7 variants. Participants were mostly white British and included more females than males, and it was suggested by the authors that clonal diversity may have been underestimated. Conclusions about previously exposed vaccinees are limited because only a handful of AZD1222 recipients were SARS-CoV-2 seropositive at baseline. The 56-69-year group was small, and its depth increase did not reach significance, likely because of low power. Because no day 14 peak-response samples were available, repertoires were characterized only after the peak T cell response. After two AZD1222 doses, both the breadth and the depth of spike-specific TCRs were significantly higher than at day 0 and than in MenACWY recipients. Vaccine-associated CD4 TCRs spanned the whole spike protein, with dominant responses in regions 160-218 and 743-854.

From its cysteine to its phenylalanine, the CDR3 spans 14 amino acids. CDR3 DNA only is kept here, 42 bases in frame from base 1. The junction shows trimming of 6 bases on V and 7 bases on J, and the gene matches do not reach 8 bases of it. As encoded in the germline V gene, CDR1 is SNHLY while CDR2 is FYNNEI. The CDR3 regions of human TCRbeta chains were subjected to immunosequencing. For the original study's pipeline: Repertoire TCRs were checked for matches against a reference library of SARS-CoV-2-specific TCRs that had been generated using the MIRA antigen-specificity platform. Breadth was defined as the fraction of unique TCRs that were SARS-CoV-2-associated. Depth was defined as the fraction of total T cells that were SARS-CoV-2-associated. Using the MIRA data, each spike-specific TCR was assigned both to the spike region to which the TCR was reactive and to a CD4 or CD8 class. Log10-transformed breadth and depth values were compared by one-way ANOVA with Sidak's multiple comparisons tests. TCRdb retrieved this table from immuneACCESS and kept in-frame rearrangements only. Not all clones are present; in checked studies, unresolved V genes account for under half, and no reason is known for the remainder. The DNA gave D and trimming, while V, J and clone size come from that table. The sample table lists 95,000 to 100,000 clones, 90% of them with a count of one. Clones ranked in the top ten supply approximately 1.2% of the sample.

Sequences were derived from peripheral blood, sampled on day 0 of AZD1222 vaccination. This receptor chain uses TRBV2 and TRBJ1-4; 7 junctional bases match TRBD1. This sequence originates from an adult in good health. The DNA reads TGTGCCAGCAGCCCTATGACAGGGTTTGAAAAACTGTTTTTT. Translated, it reads CASSPMTGFEKLFF.